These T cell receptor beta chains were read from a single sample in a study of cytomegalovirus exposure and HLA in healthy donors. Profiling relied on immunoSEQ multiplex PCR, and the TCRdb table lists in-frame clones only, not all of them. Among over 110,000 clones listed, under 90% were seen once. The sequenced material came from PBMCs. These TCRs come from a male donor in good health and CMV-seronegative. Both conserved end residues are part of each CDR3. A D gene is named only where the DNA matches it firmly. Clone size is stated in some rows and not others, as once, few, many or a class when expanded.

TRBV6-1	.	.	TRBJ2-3	CASSEAGPPRADTQYF	TGTGCCAGCAGTGAGGCGGGACCACCTCGCGCAGATACGCAGTATTTT
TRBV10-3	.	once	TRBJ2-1	CAISESNLGNEQFF	TGTGCCATCAGTGAGTCGAATCTAGGCAATGAGCAGTTCTTC
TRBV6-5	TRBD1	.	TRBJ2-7	CASSYSRTGASYEQYF	TGTGCCAGCAGTTACTCGAGGACAGGGGCATCCTACGAGCAGTACTTC
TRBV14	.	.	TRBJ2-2	CASSFGLNTGELFF	TGTGCCAGCAGCTTCGGACTAAACACCGGGGAGCTGTTTTTT
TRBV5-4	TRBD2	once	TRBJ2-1	CASSLTAGGEEQFF	TGTGCCAGCAGCTTAACGGCGGGGGGCGAGGAGCAGTTCTTC
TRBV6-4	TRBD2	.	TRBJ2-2	CASSNGLAGVGGTGELFF	TGTGCCAGCAGTAATGGGCTAGCGGGAGTCGGGGGCACCGGGGAGCTGTTTTTT
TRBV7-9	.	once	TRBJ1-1	CASSISTGLNTEAFF	TGTGCCAGCAGCATATCCACAGGGTTGAACACTGAAGCTTTCTTT
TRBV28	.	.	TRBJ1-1	CASSFPRLTGNTEAFF	TGTGCCAGCAGTTTCCCGCGACTGACGGGGAACACTGAAGCTTTCTTT
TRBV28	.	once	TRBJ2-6	CASSMGGSGANVLTF	TGTGCCAGCAGCATGGGGGGCTCTGGGGCCAACGTCCTGACTTTC
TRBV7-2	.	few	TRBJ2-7	CASSPGSSSYEQYF	TGTGCCAGCAGCCCCGGGTCGAGCTCCTACGAGCAGTACTTC
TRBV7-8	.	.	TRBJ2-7	CASTIVGASYEQYF	TGTGCCAGCACCATTGTGGGCGCCTCCTACGAGCAGTACTTC
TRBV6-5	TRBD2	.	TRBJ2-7	CASSLTSGRSYEQYF	TGTGCCAGCAGTCTGACTAGCGGGAGGTCCTACGAGCAGTACTTC
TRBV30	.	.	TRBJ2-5	CAWSKGDRETQYF	TGTGCCTGGAGTAAGGGGGACCGAGAGACCCAGTACTTC
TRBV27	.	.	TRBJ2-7	CASSPRSQEQYF	TGTGCCAGCAGTCCCCGGTCTCAAGAGCAGTACTTC
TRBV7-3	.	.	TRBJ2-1	CASSLNGGGSEQFF	TGTGCCAGCAGCCTAAACGGGGGTGGAAGCGAGCAGTTCTTC
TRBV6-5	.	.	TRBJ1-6	CASSLIGDRSPLHF	TGTGCCAGCAGTTTGATCGGAGATCGATCACCCCTCCACTTT
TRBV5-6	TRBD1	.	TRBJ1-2	CASSPGTDITHYGYTF	TGTGCCAGCAGCCCCGGGACAGATATTACCCACTATGGCTACACCTTC
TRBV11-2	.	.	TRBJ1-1	CASSFLGGGPEAFF	TGTGCCAGCAGCTTTCTGGGAGGGGGTCCTGAAGCTTTCTTT
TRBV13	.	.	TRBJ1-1	CASSPTRRVTEAFF	TGTGCCAGCAGCCCTACCCGCAGGGTCACTGAGGCTTTCTTT
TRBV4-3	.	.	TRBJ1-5	CASSSFLQGSQPQHF	TGCGCCAGCAGCTCTTTTCTCCAGGGCTCTCAGCCCCAGCATTTT
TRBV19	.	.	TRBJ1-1	CASSIPAGTEAFF	TGTGCCAGTAGTATCCCAGCGGGCACTGAAGCTTTCTTT
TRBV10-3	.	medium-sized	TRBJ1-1	CAIKMFGTEAFF	TGTGCCATCAAGATGTTCGGGACAGAAGCTTTCTTT
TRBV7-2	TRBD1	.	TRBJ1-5	CASSPQGNQPQHF	TGTGCCAGCAGCCCACAGGGGAACCAGCCCCAGCATTTT
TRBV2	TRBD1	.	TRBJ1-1	CASKRDRGAGATEAFF	TGTGCCAGCAAAAGGGACAGGGGCGCGGGGGCCACTGAAGCTTTCTTT
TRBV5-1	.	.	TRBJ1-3	CASSLDRVDLHGNTIYF	TGCGCCAGCAGCTTGGACAGGGTAGACTTACACGGAAACACCATATATTTT
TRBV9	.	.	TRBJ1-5	CATSAAGYSNQPQHF	TGTGCCACCTCAGCAGCGGGGTATAGCAATCAGCCCCAGCATTTT
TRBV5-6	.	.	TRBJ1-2	CASSLGRGLNYGYTF	TGTGCCAGCAGCTTGGGAAGGGGCCTTAACTATGGCTACACCTTC
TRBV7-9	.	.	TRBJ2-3	CASSLASANTQYF	TGTGCCAGCAGCTTGGCTAGCGCTAATACGCAGTATTTT
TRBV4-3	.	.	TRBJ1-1	CASSRLQGFTEAFF	TGCGCCAGCAGCCGACTACAGGGATTCACTGAAGCTTTCTTT
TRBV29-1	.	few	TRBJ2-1	CSVEPDEQFF	TGCAGCGTTGAGCCGGATGAGCAGTTCTTC
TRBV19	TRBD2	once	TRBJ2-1	CASSRVLAGLPLSNEQFF	TGTGCCAGTAGTAGGGTGCTAGCGGGCCTTCCCCTCAGCAATGAGCAGTTCTTC
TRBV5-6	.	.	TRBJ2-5	CASSDPRGTQYF	TGTGCCAGCAGCGACCCCAGGGGGACCCAGTACTTC
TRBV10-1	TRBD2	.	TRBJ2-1	CASSGLAGSNEQFF	TGCGCCAGCAGCGGACTAGCGGGAAGCAATGAGCAGTTCTTC
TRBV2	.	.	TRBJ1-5	CASSEEQAQPQHF	TGTGCCAGCAGTGAGGAACAGGCTCAGCCCCAGCATTTT
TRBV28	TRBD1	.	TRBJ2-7	CASRGDRGKIHEQYF	TGTGCCAGCAGAGGAGACAGGGGAAAGATTCACGAGCAGTACTTC
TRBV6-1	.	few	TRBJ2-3	CASQWTDTQYF	TGTGCCAGTCAGTGGACAGATACGCAGTATTTT
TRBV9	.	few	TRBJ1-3	CASSAFTGDGNTIYF	TGTGCCAGCAGCGCCTTCACAGGAGATGGAAACACCATATATTTT
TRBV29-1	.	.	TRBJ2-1	CSAEVVDNEQFF	TGCAGCGCCGAGGTCGTTGACAATGAGCAGTTCTTC
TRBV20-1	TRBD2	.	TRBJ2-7	CSPRAGGEQYF	TGCAGTCCCAGGGCGGGGGGGGAGCAGTACTTC
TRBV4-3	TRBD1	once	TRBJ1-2	CASGQDRTGRYGYTF	TGCGCCAGCGGCCAAGATCGGACAGGGAGGTATGGCTACACCTTC
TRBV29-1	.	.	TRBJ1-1	CSVPGGSGTEAFF	TGCAGCGTTCCCGGAGGTAGTGGCACTGAAGCTTTCTTT
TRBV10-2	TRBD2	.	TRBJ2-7	CASSGVAGGYEQYF	TGCGCCAGCAGTGGAGTAGCGGGAGGGTACGAGCAGTACTTC
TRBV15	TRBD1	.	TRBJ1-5	CATSAGGTNNQPQHF	TGTGCCACCAGCGCAGGGGGGACAAATAATCAGCCCCAGCATTTT
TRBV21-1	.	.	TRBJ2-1	CASDRQGVCEQFF	TGTGCCAGCGACCGGCAGGGGGTTTGCGAGCAGTTCTTC
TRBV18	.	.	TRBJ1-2	CASSRGPEFGDYGYTF	TGTGCCAGCTCACGAGGGCCTGAATTTGGAGACTATGGCTACACCTTC
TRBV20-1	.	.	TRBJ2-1	CSASISREQFF	TGCAGTGCTTCTATTAGCCGGGAGCAGTTCTTC
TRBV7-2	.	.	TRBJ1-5	CASSSPSGPQHF	TGTGCCAGCAGCTCCCCTTCGGGGCCCCAGCATTTT
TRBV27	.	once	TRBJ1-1	CASSLVRDTEAFF	TGTGCCAGCAGTTTGGTTCGGGACACTGAAGCTTTCTTT
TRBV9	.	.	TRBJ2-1	CASSVGGQLGVEQFF	TGTGCCAGCAGCGTAGGCGGTCAGCTCGGGGTAGAGCAGTTCTTC
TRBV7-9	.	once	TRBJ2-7	CASSLFYEQYF	TGTGCCAGCAGCCTCTTCTACGAGCAGTACTTC
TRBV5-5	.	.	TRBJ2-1	CASSLVYNEQFF	TGTGCCAGCAGCTTGGTATACAATGAGCAGTTCTTC
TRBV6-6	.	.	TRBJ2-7	CASNTGYEQYF	TGTGCCAGCAATACAGGTTACGAGCAGTACTTC
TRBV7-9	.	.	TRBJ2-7	CASSARSTAYEQYF	TGTGCCAGCAGCGCCCGATCTACGGCCTACGAGCAGTACTTC
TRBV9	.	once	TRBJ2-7	CASSVDGGSNYEQYF	TGTGCCAGCAGCGTAGACGGAGGCAGTAACTACGAGCAGTACTTC
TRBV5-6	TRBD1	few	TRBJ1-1	CASSLGGIGQGVGAFF	TGTGCCAGCAGCTTGGGGGGTATCGGACAGGGAGTTGGAGCTTTCTTT